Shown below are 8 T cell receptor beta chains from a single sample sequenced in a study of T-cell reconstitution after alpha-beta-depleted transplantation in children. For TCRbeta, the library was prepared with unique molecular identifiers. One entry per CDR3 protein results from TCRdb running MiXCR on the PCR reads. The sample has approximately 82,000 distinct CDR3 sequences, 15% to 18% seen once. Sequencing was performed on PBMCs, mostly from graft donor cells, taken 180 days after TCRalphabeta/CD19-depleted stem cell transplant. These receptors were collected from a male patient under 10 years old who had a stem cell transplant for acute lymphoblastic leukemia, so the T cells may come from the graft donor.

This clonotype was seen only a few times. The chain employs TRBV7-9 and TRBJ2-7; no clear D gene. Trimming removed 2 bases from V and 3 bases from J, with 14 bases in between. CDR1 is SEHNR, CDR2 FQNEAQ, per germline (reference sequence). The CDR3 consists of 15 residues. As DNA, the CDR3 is TGTGCCAGCAGCTTACTCGCGGACCCCTTCTACGAGCAGTACTTC. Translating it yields CASSLLADPFYEQYF.

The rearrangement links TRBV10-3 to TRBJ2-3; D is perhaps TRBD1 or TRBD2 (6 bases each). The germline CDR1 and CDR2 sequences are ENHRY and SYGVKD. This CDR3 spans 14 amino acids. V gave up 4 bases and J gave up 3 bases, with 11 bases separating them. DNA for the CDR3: TGTGCCATCAGTGCAGGGGCGGGGACAGATACGCAGTATTTT. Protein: CAISAGAGTDTQYF.

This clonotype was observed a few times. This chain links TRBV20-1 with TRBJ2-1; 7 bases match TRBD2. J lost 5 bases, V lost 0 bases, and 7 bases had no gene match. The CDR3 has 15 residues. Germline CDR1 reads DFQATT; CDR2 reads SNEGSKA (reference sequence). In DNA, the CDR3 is TGCAGTGCTAGAGATTATAAGCGGGGAGACAATGAGCAGTTCTTC. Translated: CSARDYKRGDNEQFF.

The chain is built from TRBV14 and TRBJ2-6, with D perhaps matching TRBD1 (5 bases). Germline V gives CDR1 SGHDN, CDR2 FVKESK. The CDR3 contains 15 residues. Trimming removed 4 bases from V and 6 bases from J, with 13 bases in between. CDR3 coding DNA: TGTGCCAGCAGCCGGGCCGGCAGGGAGGCCAACGTCCTGACTTTC. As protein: CASSRAGREANVLTF.

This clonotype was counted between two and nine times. The CDR3 sequence is CASSSGQGTDTQYF. CDR3 DNA sequence: TGTGCCAGCAGCTCCGGTCAGGGTACAGATACGCAGTATTTT. The chain employs TRBV7-8 and TRBJ2-3; D possibly corresponds to TRBD1 (5 bases). CDR3 size: 14 residues. Germline values: CDR1 SGHVS, CDR2 FQNEAQ. Deletions cut 4 bases from V and 3 bases from J, with 11 bases between. The full variable domain, with the rest looked up from reference TRBV7-8 and TRBJ2-3, is GAGVSQSPRYKVAKRGQDVALRCDPISGHVSLFWYQQALGQGPEFLTYFQNEAQLDKSGLPSDRFFAERPEGSVSTLKIQRTQQEDSAVYLCASSSGQGTDTQYFGPGTRLTVL.

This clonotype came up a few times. The DNA of the CDR3 is TGTGCCAGCAGCACACGCCGGGACAGGGGAGGGGGAAGCGGCCAGTACTTC. Amino acid sequence: CASSTRRDRGGGSGQYF. This chain connects TRBV7-9 to TRBJ2-5; 10 bases are shared with TRBD1. The CDR3 has 17 amino acids. CDR1 SEHNR and CDR2 FQNEAQ come from the germline V gene (reference sequence). Losses at the gene ends were 5 bases for V and 10 bases for J; bases not matched to a gene: 19.

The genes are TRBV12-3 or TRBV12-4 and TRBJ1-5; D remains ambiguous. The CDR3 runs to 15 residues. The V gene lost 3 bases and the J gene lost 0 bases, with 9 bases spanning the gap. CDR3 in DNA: TGTGCCAGCAGTTTCACCGGGGATAGCAATCAGCCCCAGCATTTT. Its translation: CASSFTGDSNQPQHF.

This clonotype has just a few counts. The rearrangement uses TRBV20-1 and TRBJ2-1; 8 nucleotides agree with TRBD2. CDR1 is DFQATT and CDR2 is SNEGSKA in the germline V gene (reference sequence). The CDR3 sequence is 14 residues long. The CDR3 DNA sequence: TGCAGCCCCTCCGGGACTAGGGGAAACAATGAGCAGTTCTTC. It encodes CSPSGTRGNNEQFF.